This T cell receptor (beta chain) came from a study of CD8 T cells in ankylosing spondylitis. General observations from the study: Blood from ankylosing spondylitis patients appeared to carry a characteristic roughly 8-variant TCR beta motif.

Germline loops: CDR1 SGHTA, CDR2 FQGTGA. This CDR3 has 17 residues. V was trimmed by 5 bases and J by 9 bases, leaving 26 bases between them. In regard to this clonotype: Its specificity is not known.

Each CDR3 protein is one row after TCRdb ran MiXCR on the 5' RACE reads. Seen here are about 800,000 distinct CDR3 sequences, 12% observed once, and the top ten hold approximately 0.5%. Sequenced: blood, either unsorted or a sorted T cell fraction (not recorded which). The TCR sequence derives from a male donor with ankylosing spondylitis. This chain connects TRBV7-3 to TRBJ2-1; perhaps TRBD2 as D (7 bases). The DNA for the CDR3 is TGTGCCAGCAGCCCCGACTGGGGGGGCCTGGAGTTGGGTGAGCAGTTCTTC. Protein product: CASSPDWGGLELGEQFF. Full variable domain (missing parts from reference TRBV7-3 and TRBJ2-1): GAGVSQTPSNKVTEKGKYVELRCDPISGHTALYWYRQSLGQGPEFLIYFQGTGAADDSGLPNDRFFAVRPEGSVSTLKIQRTERGDSAVYLCASSPDWGGLELGEQFFGPGTRLTVL.